This entry is about one T cell receptor (beta chain). The antigen is not known. Between the trimmed V and J ends, which lost 5 bases and 4 bases, there was a span of 13 bases. Germline V gene lookup returns CDR1 MNHGY and CDR2 SAAAGT. CDR3 size: 14 residues. Some clones are missing from TCRdb's copy, which holds only in-frame ones; the method was immunoSEQ multiplex PCR. Altogether approximately 1,800 clones are present, approximately 25% being singletons, with the ten largest covering around 30%. The data stem from a study of T cells in localized non-small cell lung cancer. Study-level points and caveats: In adjacent lung, a median roughly 53 of the top 100 tumor clones were found.

V usage is TRBV6-8 and J usage is TRBJ2-3; tentatively, D is TRBD1 (5 bases). The clonotype originates from a male donor older than 55 with stage II squamous cell lung carcinoma. Source: normal lung tissue next to the tumor, taken before any cancer treatment. Here the CDR3 reads CASSRPGLADTQYF. DNA for the CDR3: TGTGCCAGCAGTCGGCCAGGGCTGGCAGATACGCAGTATTTT.